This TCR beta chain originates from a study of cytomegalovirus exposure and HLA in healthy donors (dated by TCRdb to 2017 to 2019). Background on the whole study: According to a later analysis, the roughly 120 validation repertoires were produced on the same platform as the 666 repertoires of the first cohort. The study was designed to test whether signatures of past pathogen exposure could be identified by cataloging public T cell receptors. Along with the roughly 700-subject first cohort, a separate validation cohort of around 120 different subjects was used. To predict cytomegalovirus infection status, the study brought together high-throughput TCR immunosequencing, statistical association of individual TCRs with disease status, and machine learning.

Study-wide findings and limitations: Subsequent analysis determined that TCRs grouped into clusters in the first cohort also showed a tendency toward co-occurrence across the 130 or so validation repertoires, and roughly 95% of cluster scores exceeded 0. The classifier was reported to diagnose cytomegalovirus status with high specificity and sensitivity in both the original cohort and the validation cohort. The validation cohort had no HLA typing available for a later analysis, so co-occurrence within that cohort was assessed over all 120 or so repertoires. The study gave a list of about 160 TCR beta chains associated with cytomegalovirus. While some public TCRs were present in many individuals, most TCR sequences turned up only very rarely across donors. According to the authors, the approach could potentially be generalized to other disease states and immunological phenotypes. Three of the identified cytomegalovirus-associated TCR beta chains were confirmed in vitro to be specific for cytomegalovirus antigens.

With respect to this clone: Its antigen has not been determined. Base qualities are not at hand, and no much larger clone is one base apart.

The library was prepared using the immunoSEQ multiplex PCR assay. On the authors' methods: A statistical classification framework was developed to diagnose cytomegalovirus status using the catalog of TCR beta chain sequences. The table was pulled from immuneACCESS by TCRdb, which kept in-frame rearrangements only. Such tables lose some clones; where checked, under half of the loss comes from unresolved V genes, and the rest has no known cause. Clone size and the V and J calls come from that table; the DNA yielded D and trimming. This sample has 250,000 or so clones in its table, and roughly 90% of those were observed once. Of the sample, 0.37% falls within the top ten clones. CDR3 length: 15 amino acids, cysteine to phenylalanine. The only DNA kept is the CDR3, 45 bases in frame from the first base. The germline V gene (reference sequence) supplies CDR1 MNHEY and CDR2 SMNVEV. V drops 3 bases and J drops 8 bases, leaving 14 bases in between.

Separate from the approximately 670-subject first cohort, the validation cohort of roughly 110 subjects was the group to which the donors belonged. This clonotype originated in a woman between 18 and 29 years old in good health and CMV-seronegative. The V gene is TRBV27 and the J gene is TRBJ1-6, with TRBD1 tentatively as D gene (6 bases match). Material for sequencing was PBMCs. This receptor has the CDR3 CASSLGAGRDSPLHF. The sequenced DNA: TGTGCCAGCAGTTTGGGGGCAGGGAGGGATTCACCCCTCCACTTT.